Sequencing of this TCR beta chain was carried out in a study of response to subunit inactivated influenza vaccine. TCRdb called the RT-PCR reads again in MiXCR, with one record for every CDR3 protein. The sample consists of 750,000 to 850,000 distinct CDR3 sequences, around 20% of them appearing once. The source is a man between 50 and 59 years old who received an inactivated influenza vaccine. Sequencing used PBMCs from blood, obtained 4 to 6 days after vaccination.

This chain's CDR3 is CSARDASGGRNEQFF. The CDR3 nucleotides read TGCAGTGCTAGAGATGCTAGCGGGGGGAGAAATGAGCAGTTCTTC. This rearrangement joins TRBV20-1 to TRBJ2-1, with TRBD2 identical over 11 bases. The ends lost 0 bases at V and 7 bases at J; junction bases unmatched: 5. The germline V gene has CDR1 DFQATT and CDR2 SNEGSKA (reference sequence). This CDR3 spans 15 amino acids.